One and the same sample provided the 17 T cell receptor beta chains below, sequenced in a study of cytomegalovirus exposure and HLA in healthy donors. PCR used 60 Vbeta primers and 13 Jbeta primers. TCRdb keeps only in-frame clones here, not all; method: immunoSEQ multiplex PCR. The sample records 90,000 to 120,000 clones, roughly 80% being singletons. Sequencing was performed on PBMCs. These receptors all stem from a man aged 30 to 45 in good health and CMV-seropositive.

The rearrangement joins TRBV9 to TRBJ1-2; TRBD1 matches at 7 bases. The CDR3 is made up of 14 amino acids. Losses at the gene ends were 0 bases for V and 4 bases for J; bases not matched to a gene: 3. Germline CDR1 is SGDLS and CDR2 is YYNGEE. CDR3 protein: CASSVVAGGYGYTF. In DNA form, the CDR3 reads TGTGCCAGCAGCGTAGTGGCAGGGGGCTATGGCTACACCTTC.

The chain has TRBV6-4 and TRBJ2-7; 8 bases match TRBD2. Germline loops: CDR1 MRHNA, CDR2 SNTAGT. With 6 bases clipped from V and 1 base from J, the junction kept 11 bases outside the gene matches. The CDR3 length is 16 residues. This chain's CDR3 is CASSPLERGPSYEQYF. CDR3 coding DNA: TGTGCCAGCAGCCCTCTTGAGCGGGGGCCGTCCTACGAGCAGTACTTC.

The rearrangement joins TRBV2 to TRBJ2-3; TRBD2 might be the D (5 bases). The length of the CDR3 is 12 residues. V was shortened by 7 bases and J by 1 base, with 6 bases between the two germline ends. Germline CDR1 SNHLY, CDR2 FYNNEI. The DNA for the CDR3 is TGTGCCAGCAAGGGAGGCACAGATACGCAGTATTTT. Its translation: CASKGGTDTQYF.

The rearrangement uses TRBV4-1 and TRBJ2-7; D is unresolved. The CDR3 length is 15 residues. The V and J ends lost 1 base and 2 bases respectively, with 12 bases between them. CDR1 MGHRA and CDR2 YSYEKL come from the germline V gene. CDR3 sequence reads: CASSQGEQSTYEQYF. In DNA, the CDR3 is TGCGCCAGCAGCCAAGGAGAACAGTCCACCTACGAGCAGTACTTC.

The rearrangement links TRBV5-4 to TRBJ1-2; a possible D gene is TRBD1 (5 bases). The CDR3 spans 16 residues. Germline CDR1 and CDR2: SGHNT and YYREEE (reference sequence). The germline V and J ends were trimmed by 0 bases and 7 bases, with 19 bases remaining between them. CDR3 sequence: CASSLDLRGMLSGYTF. The CDR3 coding sequence is TGTGCCAGCAGCTTGGATTTACGGGGGATGTTGTCTGGCTACACCTTC. Full variable domain (outside the CDR3, taken from reference TRBV5-4 and TRBJ1-2): ETGVTQSPTHLIKTRGQQVTLRCSSQSGHNTVSWYQQALGQGPQFIFQYYREEENGRGNFPPRFSGLQFPNYSSELNVNALELDDSALYLCASSLDLRGMLSGYTFGSGTRLTVV.

V and J are TRBV11-3 and TRBJ2-2; D is perhaps TRBD2 (6 bases). The germline V gene has CDR1 SGHNT and CDR2 YENEEA. Trimming took off 5 bases at V and 1 base at J, with 8 bases between the two ends. The CDR3 runs to 14 residues. The CDR3 loop reads CASSPGGNTGELFF. DNA for the CDR3: TGTGCCAGCAGCCCCGGGGGGAACACCGGGGAGCTGTTTTTT.

This chain uses TRBV5-1 with TRBJ2-2; tentatively, D is TRBD1 (6 bases). Trimming pared 1 base from V and 0 bases from J, leaving 10 bases between. This CDR3 has 16 residues. The germline V gene encodes CDR1 SGHRS and CDR2 YFSETQ. The CDR3 loop reads CASSLPGTSNTGELFF. CDR3 DNA sequence: TGCGCCAGCAGCTTGCCGGGGACATCGAACACCGGGGAGCTGTTTTTT.

The V call is TRBV10-3, the J call TRBJ2-3; TRBD2 aligns across 8 bases. The CDR3 sequence is 19 residues long. The J segment lost 1 base and the V segment lost 0 bases, leaving 12 bases of the junction unmatched. The germline CDR1 and CDR2 sequences are ENHRY and SYGVKD. The CDR3 spells CAISESKLAARSGTDTQYF. CDR3 DNA: TGTGCCATCAGTGAGTCGAAACTAGCGGCCCGCTCCGGCACAGATACGCAGTATTTT.

The chain recombines TRBV5-8 with TRBJ1-2; 8 bases align to TRBD1. The germline CDR1 and CDR2 sequences are SGHTS and YDEGEE. The CDR3 contains 17 residues. The V and J ends lost 3 bases and 1 base, in that order; junction bases with no gene match: 11. CDR3 loop: CASSSGTGDLYNYGYTF. The DNA of the CDR3 is TGTGCCAGCAGCTCCGGGACAGGAGATCTATATAACTATGGCTACACCTTC.

The chain links TRBV5-6 to TRBJ1-1, with TRBD1 matching over 8 bases. V shed 0 bases, J shed 4 bases, and the junction held 5 bases outside the gene matches. The CDR3 spans 15 residues. Germline loops: CDR1 SGHDT, CDR2 YYEEEE. In nucleotides, the CDR3 is TGTGCCAGCAGCTTGGTTGTCAGGGGGCCCACTGAAGCTTTCTTT. Translated: CASSLVVRGPTEAFF.

The chain uses TRBV11-2 and TRBJ2-2; D perhaps matches TRBD1 (5 bases). V lost 7 bases, J lost 0 bases, and 9 bases lay in between. CDR1 and CDR2 (germline): SGHAT, FQNNGV. The CDR3 runs to 14 residues. DNA for the CDR3: TGTGCCAGCATCGAACAGGCGAACACCGGGGAGCTGTTTTTT. Protein: CASIEQANTGELFF.

The V and J genes are TRBV7-9 and TRBJ1-1; D is uncertain. Germline V gene lookup returns CDR1 SEHNR and CDR2 FQNEAQ (reference sequence). V was cut by 4 bases and J by 5 bases, with 8 bases left in between. The CDR3 extends over 12 amino acids. The DNA of the CDR3 is TGTGCCAGCAGCTCGCAGCGGACTGAAGCTTTCTTT. Its protein product is CASSSQRTEAFF.

This sequence joins TRBV11-1 and TRBJ2-1; TRBD2 agrees at 7 bases. There are 15 residues in the CDR3. Looked up from germline, CDR1 is SGHAT and CDR2 is FQDESV (reference sequence). V lost 5 bases to trimming and J lost 2 bases; unmatched junction nucleotides: 6. CDR3 DNA: TGTGCCAGCAGCCGCAGACTAGCCACCTACAATGAGCAGTTCTTC. Translation gives CASSRRLATYNEQFF.

The chain employs TRBV18 and TRBJ1-2; D may be TRBD1 (5 bases). The CDR3 is 15 residues long. Germline V CDR1 and CDR2: KGHSH, LQKENI. V was clipped by 2 bases and J by 3 bases, with 13 bases between them. In DNA, the CDR3 is TGTGCCAGCTCACCAGGGCAGGGCGGCGACTATGGCTACACCTTC. Protein product: CASSPGQGGDYGYTF.

A few counts support this clone. V gene TRBV30 combines with J gene TRBJ2-3; 13 nucleotides agree with TRBD2. Losses at the gene ends were 6 bases for V and 2 bases for J; bases not matched to a gene: 5. This CDR3 spans 15 amino acids. CDR1 and CDR2 (germline): GTSNPN, SVGIG (reference sequence). The CDR3 protein is CACTSGGALTDTQYF. Written as DNA, the CDR3 is TGTGCCTGTACTAGCGGGGGGGCCCTCACAGATACGCAGTATTTT.

V is TRBV4-2 and J is TRBJ2-1, with 8 bases lining up with TRBD1. The CDR3 sequence is 15 residues long. The germline V gene has CDR1 LGHNA and CDR2 YNFKEQ. After removal of 3 bases from V and 5 bases from J, the junction contained 6 bases not matched to a gene. The DNA of the CDR3 is TGTGCCAGCAGCCAGGGGACAGGTGATGACAATGAGCAGTTCTTC. Its translation: CASSQGTGDDNEQFF.

This chain links TRBV19 with TRBJ2-5, with 8 nucleotides matching TRBD2. Germline values: CDR1 LNHDA, CDR2 SQIVND (reference sequence). With 9 bases clipped from V and 2 bases from J, the junction kept 5 bases outside the gene matches. CDR3 length equals 13 residues. The CDR3: CASATGGQETQYF. The CDR3, as DNA: TGTGCCAGCGCCACGGGGGGGCAAGAGACCCAGTACTTC. The full variable domain, with the rest looked up from reference TRBV19 and TRBJ2-5, is DGGITQSPKYLFRKEGQNVTLSCEQNLNHDAMYWYRQDPGQGLRLIYYSQIVNDFQKGDIAEGYSVSREKKESFPLTVTSAQKNPTAFYLCASATGGQETQYFGPGTRLLVL.